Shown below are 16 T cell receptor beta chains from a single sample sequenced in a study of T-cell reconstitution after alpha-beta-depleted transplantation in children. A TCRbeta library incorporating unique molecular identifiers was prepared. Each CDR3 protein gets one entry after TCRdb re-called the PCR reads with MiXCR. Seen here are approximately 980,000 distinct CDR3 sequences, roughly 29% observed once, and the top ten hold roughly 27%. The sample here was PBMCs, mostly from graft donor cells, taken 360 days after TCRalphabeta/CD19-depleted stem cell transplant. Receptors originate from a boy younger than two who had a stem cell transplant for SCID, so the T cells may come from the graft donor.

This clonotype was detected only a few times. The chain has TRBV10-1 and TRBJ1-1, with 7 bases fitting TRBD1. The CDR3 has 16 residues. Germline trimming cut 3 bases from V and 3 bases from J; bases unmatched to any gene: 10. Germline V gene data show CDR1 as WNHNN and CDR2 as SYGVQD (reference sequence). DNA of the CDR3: TGCGCCAGCAGTGACGAGGAGGACAGGAGGGACACTGAAGCTTTCTTT. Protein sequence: CASSDEEDRRDTEAFF.

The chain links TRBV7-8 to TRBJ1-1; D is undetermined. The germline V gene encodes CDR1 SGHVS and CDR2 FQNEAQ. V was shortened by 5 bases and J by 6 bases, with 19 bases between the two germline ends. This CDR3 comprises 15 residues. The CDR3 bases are TGTGCCAGCAGCCCCGGGCGGGGAGGATTCCCTGAAGCTTTCTTT. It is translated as CASSPGRGGFPEAFF.

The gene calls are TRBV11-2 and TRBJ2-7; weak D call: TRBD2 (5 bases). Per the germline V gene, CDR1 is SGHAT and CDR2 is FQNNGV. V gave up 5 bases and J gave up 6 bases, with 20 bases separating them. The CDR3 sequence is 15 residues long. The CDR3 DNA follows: TGTGCCAGCAGCCCAGAGGGCGCCCAAGGGTCCGAGCAGTACTTC. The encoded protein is CASSPEGAQGSEQYF.

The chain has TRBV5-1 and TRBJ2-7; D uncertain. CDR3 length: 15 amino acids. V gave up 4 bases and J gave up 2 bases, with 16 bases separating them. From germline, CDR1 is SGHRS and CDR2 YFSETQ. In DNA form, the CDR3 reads TGCGCCAGCAGCCCTACAGCCTATCTTACCTACGAGCAGTACTTC. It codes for CASSPTAYLTYEQYF.

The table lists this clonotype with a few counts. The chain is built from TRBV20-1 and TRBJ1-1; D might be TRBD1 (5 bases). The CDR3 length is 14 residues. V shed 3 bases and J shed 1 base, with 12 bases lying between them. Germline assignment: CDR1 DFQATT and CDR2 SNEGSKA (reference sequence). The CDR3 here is CSARRRQTNTEAFF. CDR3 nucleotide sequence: TGCAGTGCTAGGAGGAGACAGACGAACACTGAAGCTTTCTTT.

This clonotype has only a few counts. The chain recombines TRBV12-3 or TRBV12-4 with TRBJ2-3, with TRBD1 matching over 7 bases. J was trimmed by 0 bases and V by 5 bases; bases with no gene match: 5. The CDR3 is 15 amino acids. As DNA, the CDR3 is TGTGCCAGCAGTCACAGGGGATTAAGCACAGATACGCAGTATTTT. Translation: CASSHRGLSTDTQYF.

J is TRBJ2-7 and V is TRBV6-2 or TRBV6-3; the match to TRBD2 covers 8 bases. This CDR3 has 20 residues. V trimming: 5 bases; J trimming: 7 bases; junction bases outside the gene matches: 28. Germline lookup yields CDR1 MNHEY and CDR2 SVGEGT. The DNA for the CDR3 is TGTGCCAGCAGTCTCCTAATCGGGGGGGGCTCTGCCCCCTCTACGTGGGAGCAGTACTTC. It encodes CASSLLIGGGSAPSTWEQYF.

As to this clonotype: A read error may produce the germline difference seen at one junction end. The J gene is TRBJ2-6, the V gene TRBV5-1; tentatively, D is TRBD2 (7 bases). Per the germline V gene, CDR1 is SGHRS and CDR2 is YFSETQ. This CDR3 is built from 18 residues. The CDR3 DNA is TGCGCCAGCAACTTGTACGGGGGGCCAAGCTCTGGGGCCAACGTCCTGACTTTC. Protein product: CASNLYGGPSSGANVLTF.

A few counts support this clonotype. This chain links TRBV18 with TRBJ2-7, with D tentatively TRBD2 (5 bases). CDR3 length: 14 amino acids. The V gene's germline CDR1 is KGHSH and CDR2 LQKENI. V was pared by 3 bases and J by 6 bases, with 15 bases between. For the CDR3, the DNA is TGTGCCAGCTCACCCAACTCTATGAGGGTCGAGCAGTACTTC. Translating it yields CASSPNSMRVEQYF.

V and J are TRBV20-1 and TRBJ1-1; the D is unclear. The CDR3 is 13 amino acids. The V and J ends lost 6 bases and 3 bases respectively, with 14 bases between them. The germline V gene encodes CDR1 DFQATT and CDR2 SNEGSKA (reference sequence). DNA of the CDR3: TGCAGTGCCGCCGAGGACGGGGACACTGAAGCTTTCTTT. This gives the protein CSAAEDGDTEAFF.

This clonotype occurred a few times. The CDR3 nucleotides read TGTGCCAGCAAAGGGGGACAGCTAACCCAAGAGACCCAGTACTTC. Translated, it gives CASKGGQLTQETQYF. The V gene is TRBV6-1, the J gene TRBJ2-5; 7 nucleotides match TRBD1. Germline CDR1 is MNHNS and CDR2 is SASEGT. This CDR3 contains 15 residues. V shed 7 bases and J 1 base; nucleotides not matched to a gene: 9.

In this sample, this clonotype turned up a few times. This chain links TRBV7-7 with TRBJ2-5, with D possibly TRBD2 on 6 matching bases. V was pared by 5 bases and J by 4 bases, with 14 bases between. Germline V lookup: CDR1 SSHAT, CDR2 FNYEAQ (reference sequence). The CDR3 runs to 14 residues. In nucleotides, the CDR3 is TGTGCCAGCAGCAGACGGGGGTCTCGAGAGACCCAGTACTTC. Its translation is CASSRRGSRETQYF.

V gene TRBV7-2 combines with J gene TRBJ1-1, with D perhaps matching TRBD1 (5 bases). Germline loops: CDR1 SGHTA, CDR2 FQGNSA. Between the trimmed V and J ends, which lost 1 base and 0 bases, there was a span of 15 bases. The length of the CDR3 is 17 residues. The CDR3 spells CASSLVSYRPMNTEAFF. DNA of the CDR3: TGTGCCAGCAGCTTAGTTAGTTACAGGCCGATGAACACTGAAGCTTTCTTT.

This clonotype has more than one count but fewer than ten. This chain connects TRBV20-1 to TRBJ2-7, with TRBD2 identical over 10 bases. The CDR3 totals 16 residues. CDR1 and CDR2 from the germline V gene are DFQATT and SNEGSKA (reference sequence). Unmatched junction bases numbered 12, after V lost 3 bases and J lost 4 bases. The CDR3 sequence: CSASSLSGLARYEQYF. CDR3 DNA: TGCAGTGCTAGTTCCTTATCGGGACTAGCGAGGTACGAGCAGTACTTC.

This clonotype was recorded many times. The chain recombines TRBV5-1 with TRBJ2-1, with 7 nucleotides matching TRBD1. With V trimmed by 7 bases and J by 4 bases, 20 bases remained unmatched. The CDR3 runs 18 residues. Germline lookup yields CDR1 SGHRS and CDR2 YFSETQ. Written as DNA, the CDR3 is TGCGCCAGCCACAGGGGCCGAAGAGGAGCGGCTCTTTACAATGAGCAGTTCTTC. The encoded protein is CASHRGRRGAALYNEQFF.

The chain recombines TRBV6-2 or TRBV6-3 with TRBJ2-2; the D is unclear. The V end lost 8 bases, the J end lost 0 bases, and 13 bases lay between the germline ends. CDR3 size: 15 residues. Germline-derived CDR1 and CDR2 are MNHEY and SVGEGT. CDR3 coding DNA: TGTGCCAGCCGCCAGGCGGCAACGAACACCGGGGAGCTGTTTTTT. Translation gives CASRQAATNTGELFF.